A single sample is the source of the 2 T cell receptor beta chains below, sequenced in a study of blood T cell repertoires in COVID-19. Method: immunoSEQ multiplex PCR; TCRdb's copy keeps in-frame clones and lacks some. Among 85,000 or so clones listed, 65% to 90% were seen once. Sequenced sample: peripheral blood. All receptors derive from a man older than 75 with acute or convalescent COVID-19.

The chain combines TRBV14 with TRBJ2-5; D possibly corresponds to TRBD1 (5 bases). With 0 bases removed from V and 7 bases from J, the gap between germline ends came to 18 bases. The CDR3 is 16 amino acids. Germline V gives CDR1 SGHDN, CDR2 FVKESK. The CDR3 loop is CASSQDRVQGRLTQYF. Here the CDR3 DNA reads TGTGCCAGCAGCCAAGATCGTGTCCAGGGTCGGTTGACCCAGTACTTC.

J is TRBJ1-3 and V is TRBV11-2; D gene uncertain. CDR3 size: 18 residues. CDR1 and CDR2 from the germline V gene are SGHAT and FQNNGV. V lost 1 base to trimming and J lost 0 bases, with 16 bases between them. The CDR3 DNA reads TGTGCCAGCAGCTTAGTGGTGGCAGTCGGACTCTCTGGAAACACCATATATTTT. Amino acid sequence: CASSLVVAVGLSGNTIYF.